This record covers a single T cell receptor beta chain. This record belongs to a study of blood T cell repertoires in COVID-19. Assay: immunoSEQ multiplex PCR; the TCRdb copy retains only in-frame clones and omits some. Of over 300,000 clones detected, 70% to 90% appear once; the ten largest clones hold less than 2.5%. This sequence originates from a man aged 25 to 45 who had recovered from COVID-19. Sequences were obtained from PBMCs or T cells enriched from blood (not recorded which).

The CDR3 DNA sequence: TGTGCCAGCAGCCGTGGACAGGGTAGGTCCTACGAGCAGTACTTC. Encoded protein: CASSRGQGRSYEQYF. The gene calls are TRBV6-2 or TRBV6-3 and TRBJ2-7; TRBD1 matches 8 bases. V was clipped by 6 bases and J by 1 base; unmatched bases: 8. Per germline, CDR1 MNHEY and CDR2 SVGEGT. This CDR3 has 15 residues.